These 32 T cell receptor beta chains were sequenced from one sample in a study of a mutant IDH1 vaccine in newly diagnosed glioma (dated by TCRdb to the early 2020s). Receptor amplification or capture employed the immunoSEQ multiplex PCR assay. This is the immuneACCESS table as TCRdb keeps it, with only in-frame sequences that have V and J called. A part of the clones is gone; compared with another copy, unresolved V genes explain less than half, and the rest is unexplained. The sample data list 49,000 or so clones, and more than 70% of these were observed just once. Under 2% of the sample rests with the top ten. Read against the paper, the sample's time point label means: week 5, during vaccination. Each vaccine dose was 300 ug of a 20-mer mutant IDH1 peptide in Montanide, given subcutaneously with topical imiquimod. Their target antigens are unknown. The sequences come from PBMCs, collected from a glioma patient whose treatment included an IDH1 peptide vaccine. The receptors derive from a woman aged 40 to 50 with glioma.

The chain is built from TRBV6-1 and TRBJ2-7; 10 bases agree with TRBD1. The CDR3 has 15 residues. Germline V gene data show CDR1 as MNHNS and CDR2 as SASEGT. V was pared by 4 bases and J by 5 bases, with 8 bases of the junction left unmatched. CDR3 coding DNA: TGTGCCAGCAGTGGAGGACAGGGGGGCTGGGACGAGCAGTACTTC. It yields the protein CASSGGQGGWDEQYF.

This clone was found once. CDR3 in amino acids: CASSLGRSGGLLSYEQYF. As DNA, the CDR3 is TGTGCCAGCAGCTTAGGAAGAAGCGGGGGGCTACTTTCCTACGAGCAGTACTTC. This chain connects TRBV7-6 to TRBJ2-7; 9 nucleotides line up with TRBD2. The V segment lost 1 base and the J segment 1 base; nucleotides outside the gene matches: 11. The CDR3 spans 18 residues. CDR1 SGHVS and CDR2 FNYEAQ come from the germline V gene.

The genes are TRBV27 and TRBJ2-1, with D unclear. This CDR3 region has 14 residues. CDR1 and CDR2 (germline): MNHEY, SMNVEV (reference sequence). The ends were cut back, 8 bases at V and 2 bases at J, with 13 bases in the middle. The CDR3 region has the DNA TGTGCCAGCGGGCCAGGAAGGACCTACAATGAGCAGTTCTTC. It is translated as CASGPGRTYNEQFF.

The rearrangement uses TRBV4-1 and TRBJ2-3; 11 bases are shared with TRBD1. The CDR3 extends over 15 amino acids. After removal of 6 bases from V and 3 bases from J, the junction contained 5 bases not matched to a gene. Per the germline V gene, CDR1 is MGHRA and CDR2 is YSYEKL. Written as DNA, the CDR3 is TGCGCCAGCAGTCCCCGGGACAGGGGGACAGATACGCAGTATTTT. Its translation is CASSPRDRGTDTQYF.

This clone appeared a single time. This chain links TRBV29-1 with TRBJ2-1; maybe TRBD2 (6 bases). CDR1 is SQVTM and CDR2 is ANQGSEA in the germline V gene. The germline V and J ends were trimmed by 4 bases and 6 bases, with 16 bases remaining between them. The CDR3 has 14 residues. The CDR3: CSVGGGVAGNEQFF. In DNA form, the CDR3 reads TGCAGCGTTGGAGGCGGGGTGGCGGGCAATGAGCAGTTCTTC.

The V gene is TRBV7-8, the J gene TRBJ2-1; 16 nucleotides line up with TRBD2. CDR3 size: 17 residues. Looked up from germline, CDR1 is SGHVS and CDR2 is FQNEAQ. Losses at the gene ends were 6 bases for V and 4 bases for J; bases not matched to a gene: 6. CDR3: CASRGPGLAGGYNEQFF. The CDR3 region has the DNA TGTGCCAGCAGGGGACCGGGACTAGCGGGAGGGTACAATGAGCAGTTCTTC.

The chain recombines TRBV30 with TRBJ1-2; D remains ambiguous. Trimming took off 2 bases at V and 8 bases at J, with 18 bases between the two ends. The germline gives CDR1 GTSNPN, CDR2 SVGIG (reference sequence). This CDR3 comprises 14 residues. The CDR3 coding sequence is TGTGCCTGGAGTCTGACACGATGGGTACAGGGCTACACCTTC. This codes for CAWSLTRWVQGYTF.

For this clone: An end of the junction differs from the germline gene, which may be a read error. The CDR3 nucleotides read TGTGCTAGCAGCTTAGGACGGGGGCTCAATGAGCAGTTCTTC. Translation: CASSLGRGLNEQFF. The gene calls are TRBV7-7 and TRBJ2-1; either TRBD1 or TRBD2 may supply D (6 bases each). Germline CDR1 SSHAT, CDR2 FNYEAQ (reference sequence). The CDR3 is 14 amino acids.

This clone was seen only a few times. The chain has TRBV5-1 and TRBJ1-1; no clear D. The V gene's germline CDR1 is SGHRS and CDR2 YFSETQ. The germline V and J ends were trimmed by 0 bases and 0 bases, with 9 bases remaining between them. The CDR3 extends over 15 amino acids. CDR3 in amino acids: CASSLAVGMNTEAFF. The CDR3 DNA follows: TGCGCCAGCAGCTTGGCCGTAGGGATGAACACTGAAGCTTTCTTT.

The genes are TRBV30 and TRBJ2-5, with a weak D call TRBD1 (6 bases). Germline V gene sequence: CDR1 GTSNPN, CDR2 SVGIG (reference sequence). The CDR3 runs 12 residues. Between the trimmed V and J ends, which lost 2 bases and 4 bases, there was a span of 8 bases. The DNA of the CDR3 is TGTGCCTGGAGTTTAGGGGGAGAGACCCAGTACTTC. Translating gives CAWSLGGETQYF.

This clone occurred a few times. The chain uses TRBV19 and TRBJ1-2, with unresolved D. In germline, CDR1 is LNHDA, CDR2 SQIVND (reference sequence). The CDR3 contains 10 residues. V lost 4 bases to trimming and J lost 4 bases, with 1 base between them. The CDR3 DNA sequence: TGTGCCAGTAGTAGCTATGGCTACACCTTC. This gives the protein CASSSYGYTF. Looking up the rest from reference TRBV19 and TRBJ1-2 gives the full variable domain: DGGITQSPKYLFRKEGQNVTLSCEQNLNHDAMYWYRQDPGQGLRLIYYSQIVNDFQKGDIAEGYSVSREKKESFPLTVTSAQKNPTAFYLCASSSYGYTFGSGTRLTVV.

The J gene is TRBJ2-5, the V gene TRBV5-1; 14 nucleotides line up with TRBD2. This CDR3 has 16 residues. The junction had 9 bases not matched to a gene; V was cut back by 6 bases and J by 5 bases. CDR1 SGHRS and CDR2 YFSETQ come from the germline V gene. CDR3 amino acids: CASKGLAGAGGETQYF. The DNA for the CDR3 is TGCGCCAGCAAGGGACTAGCGGGGGCCGGGGGGGAGACCCAGTACTTC.

The chain is built from TRBV18 and TRBJ2-2; D unclear. The CDR3 contains 14 residues. CDR1 is KGHSH, CDR2 LQKENI, per germline. Trimming cost V 3 bases and J 0 bases, with 5 bases left between them. Here the CDR3 DNA reads TGTGCCAGCTCACCTTTCCCGAACACCGGGGAGCTGTTTTTT. Its protein is CASSPFPNTGELFF.

This chain uses TRBV5-1 with TRBJ1-1; tentative D call: TRBD1 (5 bases). Trimming stripped 9 bases from V and 5 bases from J, with 17 bases between. The CDR3 has 13 amino acids. From germline, CDR1 is SGHRS and CDR2 YFSETQ. CDR3 protein: CAIHQPGGTEAFF. The CDR3 region has the DNA TGCGCCATCCATCAACCGGGGGGTACTGAAGCTTTCTTT.

The rearrangement links TRBV11-2 to TRBJ2-1; tentative D call: TRBD1 (5 bases). CDR3 length equals 12 residues. Germline assignment: CDR1 SGHAT and CDR2 FQNNGV. The V end lost 4 bases, the J end lost 4 bases, and 5 bases lay between the germline ends. CDR3: CASSSGYNEQFF. The CDR3 coding sequence is TGTGCCAGCAGCTCAGGGTACAATGAGCAGTTCTTC.

This clone was detected a few times. The J gene is TRBJ2-2, the V gene TRBV9; D call uncertain. Trimming took 4 bases from V and 7 from J, leaving 8 bases between them. Germline V gene data show CDR1 as SGDLS and CDR2 as YYNGEE. This CDR3 comprises 12 residues. This CDR3 reads CASSLSLGELFF. CDR3 nucleotides: TGTGCCAGCAGCCTTTCTCTCGGGGAGCTGTTTTTT.

The chain couples TRBV13 to TRBJ2-3; D is unresolved. The CDR3 runs 12 residues. With 5 bases removed from V and 5 bases from J, the gap between germline ends came to 8 bases. The germline V gene encodes CDR1 PRHDT and CDR2 FYEKMQ (reference sequence). CDR3 coding DNA: TGTGCCAGCAGCCCGGAGCGAGATACGCAGTATTTT. Translation gives CASSPERDTQYF.

V gene TRBV5-1 combines with J gene TRBJ1-2; D remains ambiguous. Germline V CDR1 and CDR2: SGHRS, YFSETQ. There are 16 residues in the CDR3. Deletions cut 4 bases from V and 3 bases from J, with 19 bases between. CDR3 DNA: TGCGCCAGCAGCCCAACGGGCCTCCTAGGGTACTATGGCTACACCTTC. It is translated as CASSPTGLLGYYGYTF.

CDR3 loop: CASSPKWGTEAFF. The CDR3, as DNA: TGTGCCAGCAGTCCAAAGTGGGGCACTGAAGCTTTCTTT. The chain links TRBV6-5 to TRBJ1-1; D is ambiguous. The CDR3 runs 13 residues. CDR1 and CDR2 from the germline V gene are MNHEY and SVGAGI. V dropped 5 bases and J dropped 4 bases, with 11 bases sitting between them.

This clone appeared once. This sequence joins TRBV15 and TRBJ2-3; D might be TRBD1 (5 bases). Trimming left V 3 bases short and J 2 bases short, with 9 bases between. Germline loops: CDR1 LNHNV, CDR2 YYDKDF (reference sequence). The CDR3 has 14 residues. The CDR3 region is CATSSDSATDTQYF. The CDR3 DNA reads TGTGCCACCAGCAGTGACAGCGCCACAGATACGCAGTATTTT.

The V call is TRBV18, the J call TRBJ1-6; 8 bases agree with TRBD1. Germline V gene sequence: CDR1 KGHSH, CDR2 LQKENI. With 9 bases clipped from V and 3 bases from J, the junction kept 10 bases outside the gene matches. The CDR3 spans 16 residues. This chain's CDR3 is CASPRTGGSYNSPLHF. The CDR3, as DNA: TGTGCCAGTCCCCGAACAGGGGGTAGCTATAATTCACCCCTCCACTTT. The variable domain in full, with the rest retrieved from reference TRBV18 and TRBJ1-6, is NAGVMQNPRHLVRRRGQEARLRCSPMKGHSHVYWYRQLPEEGLKFMVYLQKENIIDESGMPKERFSAEFPKEGPSILRIQQVVRGDSAAYFCASPRTGGSYNSPLHFGNGTRLTVT.

This chain joins TRBV5-1 and TRBJ2-1, with 11 bases fitting TRBD1. The CDR3 has 17 amino acids. Germline trimming cut 0 bases from V and 7 bases from J; bases unmatched to any gene: 9. Germline V lookup: CDR1 SGHRS, CDR2 YFSETQ. DNA of the CDR3: TGCGCCAGCAGCTTGGGGATTGGACAGGGGGCGAGGAATGAGCAGTTCTTC. Amino acid sequence: CASSLGIGQGARNEQFF.

V usage is TRBV30 and J usage is TRBJ2-4; maybe TRBD1 (6 bases). The CDR3 runs to 12 residues. Per the germline V gene, CDR1 is GTSNPN and CDR2 is SVGIG (reference sequence). The V end lost 2 bases, the J end lost 8 bases, and 10 bases lay between the germline ends. CDR3 amino acids: CAWSLGADIQYF. Written as DNA, the CDR3 is TGTGCCTGGAGTTTGGGGGCCGACATTCAGTACTTC.

The chain links TRBV7-6 to TRBJ2-3; D unresolved. Germline CDR1 SGHVS, CDR2 FNYEAQ. V was pared by 1 base and J by 0 bases, with 8 bases between. The CDR3 sequence is 15 residues long. CDR3 sequence: CASSLGRTSTDTQYF. In DNA form, the CDR3 reads TGTGCCAGCAGCTTAGGCCGAACTAGCACAGATACGCAGTATTTT.

This chain connects TRBV7-2 to TRBJ2-1, with 9 positions matching TRBD1. The germline V gene has CDR1 SGHTA and CDR2 FQGNSA. Trimming at V came to 9 bases and at J to 6 bases, leaving 9 bases not matched to a gene. CDR3 length: 14 amino acids. CDR3 coding DNA: TGTGCCAGTACCGGGACAGGGAGATTCAATGAGCAGTTCTTC. Encoded protein: CASTGTGRFNEQFF.

DNA for the CDR3: TGCGCCAGCAGCCGCCAAGGCGGCTCCTACAATGAGCAGTTCTTC. It specifies CASSRQGGSYNEQFF. This chain links TRBV4-1 with TRBJ2-1; D uncertain. The CDR3 spans 15 residues. V dropped 4 bases and J dropped 0 bases, with 10 bases sitting between them. Germline V gene sequence: CDR1 MGHRA, CDR2 YSYEKL.

The V call is TRBV2, the J call TRBJ2-5; D call uncertain. V was clipped by 4 bases and J by 5 bases, with 11 bases between them. The CDR3 is 13 amino acids. Germline CDR1 reads SNHLY; CDR2 reads FYNNEI. The CDR3 protein is CASSGRYGETQYF. The DNA of the CDR3 is TGTGCCAGCAGTGGCAGATATGGGGAGACCCAGTACTTC. The variable domain in full, completed from reference TRBV2 and TRBJ2-5, reads EPEVTQTPSHQVTQMGQEVILRCVPISNHLYFYWYRQILGQKVEFLVSFYNNEISEKSEIFDDQFSVERPDGSNFTLKIRSTKLEDSAMYFCASSGRYGETQYFGPGTRLLVL.

In DNA, the CDR3 is TGTGCCAGCAGTTACCCCGGGTTTTACGAGCAGTACTTC. Its translation: CASSYPGFYEQYF. This rearrangement joins TRBV6-5 to TRBJ2-7, with D unresolved. Per the germline V gene, CDR1 is MNHEY and CDR2 is SVGAGI. V was pared by 2 bases and J by 4 bases, with 9 bases between. The CDR3 covers 13 residues.

J is TRBJ2-6 and V is TRBV5-1, with D possibly matching TRBD1 (6 bases). There are 18 residues in the CDR3. V was trimmed by 1 base and J by 1 base, leaving 15 bases between them. Germline V gene sequence: CDR1 SGHRS, CDR2 YFSETQ. DNA of the CDR3: TGCGCCAGCAGCTTGAGCAGGGGCGCCCCATCTGGGGCCAACGTCCTGACTTTC. Encoded protein: CASSLSRGAPSGANVLTF.

The V and J genes are TRBV19 and TRBJ1-1; no clear D. V lost 3 bases and J lost 13, with 12 bases in between. CDR1 is LNHDA and CDR2 is SQIVND in the germline V gene (reference sequence). CDR3 length: 11 amino acids. Here the CDR3 reads CASSIGLIIFF. CDR3 bases: TGTGCCAGTAGTATTGGTCTCATCATTTTCTTT.

J is TRBJ2-7 and V is TRBV7-2; D is unclear. The CDR3 contains 14 residues. The germline V and J ends were trimmed by 7 bases and 0 bases, with 13 bases remaining between them. CDR1 and CDR2 (germline): SGHTA, FQGNSA. CDR3: CASTHMGSSYEQYF. For the CDR3, the DNA is TGTGCCAGCACTCATATGGGCAGCTCCTACGAGCAGTACTTC.

The DNA for the CDR3 is TGCAGCGCCTCGGACAGGGGGTATGGCTACACCTTC. As protein: CSASDRGYGYTF. This rearrangement joins TRBV29-1 to TRBJ1-2; 10 nucleotides match TRBD1. V shed 7 bases, J shed 5 bases, and the junction held 4 bases outside the gene matches. Germline V lookup: CDR1 SQVTM, CDR2 ANQGSEA. The CDR3 is made up of 12 amino acids.